Listed here are 9 T cell receptor beta chains from one sample, sequenced in a study of blood T cell repertoires in COVID-19. The method was immunoSEQ multiplex PCR; TCRdb's version includes in-frame clones alone and lacks a portion of them. The sample contains 220,000 or so clones, 84% of which appear only once. Specimen: peripheral blood. The origin of the receptors is a man aged 25-45 years with active or convalescent COVID-19.

A word on this clone: The same CDR3 also results from other DNA sequences found in this sample. The rearrangement joins TRBV7-3 to TRBJ1-6; 7 bases map to TRBD1. Looked up from germline, CDR1 is SGHTA and CDR2 is FQGTGA. Unmatched junction bases numbered 4, after V lost 5 bases and J lost 6 bases. The CDR3 is 14 amino acids. The CDR3 DNA follows: TGTGCCAGCAGCCCCGGGACAGCTAATTCACCCCTCCACTTT. Its translation: CASSPGTANSPLHF.

The genes are TRBV28 and TRBJ2-5; TRBD2 aligns across 7 bases. This CDR3 has 13 amino acids. Germline lookup yields CDR1 MDHEN and CDR2 SYDVKM. The junction had 5 bases not matched to a gene; V was cut back by 5 bases and J by 5 bases. This chain's CDR3 is CASSTSVGETQYF. CDR3 coding DNA: TGTGCCAGCAGTACTAGCGTTGGGGAGACCCAGTACTTC.

The V call is TRBV4-2, the J call TRBJ2-3, with 8 bases fitting TRBD2. The CDR3 has 20 residues. Losses at the gene ends were 0 bases for V and 2 bases for J; bases not matched to a gene: 16. CDR1 is LGHNA and CDR2 is YNFKEQ in the germline V gene. The CDR3 reads CASSQDQGKGVSGITDTQYF. In nucleotides, the CDR3 is TGTGCCAGCAGCCAAGACCAGGGTAAAGGTGTTAGCGGGATCACAGATACGCAGTATTTT.

This chain uses TRBV7-2 with TRBJ2-7; 15 bases are a match to TRBD2. V was pared by 4 bases and J by 1 base, with 8 bases of the junction left unmatched. CDR3 length: 18 amino acids. Germline V CDR1 and CDR2: SGHTA, FQGNSA. CDR3 loop: CASSSHGTSGRPSYEQYF. DNA of the CDR3: TGTGCCAGCAGCTCCCATGGGACTAGCGGGAGGCCTTCCTACGAGCAGTACTTC.

CDR3 amino acids: CSVGSSSGNQPQHF. CDR3 nucleotide sequence: TGCAGCGTTGGTTCCTCCTCCGGCAATCAGCCCCAGCATTTT. The V and J genes are TRBV29-1 and TRBJ1-5; D is uncertain. CDR1 and CDR2 (germline): SQVTM, ANQGSEA. The CDR3 is made up of 14 amino acids. The germline V and J ends were trimmed by 4 bases and 2 bases, with 12 bases remaining between them.

The chain has TRBV29-1 and TRBJ1-2; TRBD1 aligns across 7 bases. This CDR3 spans 13 amino acids. Germline loops: CDR1 SQVTM, CDR2 ANQGSEA. J gave up 7 bases and V 3 bases, and 8 bases lay outside the gene matches. The CDR3, as DNA: TGCAGCGTTGAGCGGAGGCAGGGGGTTGGCTACACCTTC. It yields the protein CSVERRQGVGYTF.

The V call is TRBV5-1, the J call TRBJ2-6; maybe TRBD1 (5 bases). The germline V and J ends were trimmed by 3 bases and 0 bases, with 10 bases remaining between them. The CDR3 is 16 amino acids. Per germline, CDR1 SGHRS and CDR2 YFSETQ. The CDR3 sequence: CASSYGQSSGANVLTF. CDR3 in DNA: TGCGCCAGCAGCTATGGACAATCCTCTGGGGCCAACGTCCTGACTTTC.

The chain is built from TRBV11-2 and TRBJ2-3; TRBD2 agrees at 7 bases. In germline, CDR1 is SGHAT, CDR2 FQNNGV. Trimming at V came to 5 bases and at J to 0 bases, leaving 8 bases not matched to a gene. This CDR3 comprises 16 residues. This CDR3 is CASSRRGAGSTDTQYF. CDR3 bases: TGTGCCAGCAGCCGCCGTGGAGCGGGGAGCACAGATACGCAGTATTTT. The variable domain in full, completed from reference TRBV11-2 and TRBJ2-3, reads EAGVAQSPRYKIIEKRQSVAFWCNPISGHATLYWYQQILGQGPKLLIQFQNNGVVDDSQLPKDRFSAERLKGVDSTLKIQPAKLEDSAVYLCASSRRGAGSTDTQYFGPGTRLTVL.

V is TRBV12-3 or TRBV12-4 and J is TRBJ2-4, with a possible D match to TRBD2 (6 bases). With 5 bases removed from V and 13 bases from J, the gap between germline ends came to 15 bases. CDR3 length: 12 residues. The DNA of the CDR3 is TGTGCCAGCAGTCACCGGGACTCCTCCCAGTACTTC. It yields the protein CASSHRDSSQYF.